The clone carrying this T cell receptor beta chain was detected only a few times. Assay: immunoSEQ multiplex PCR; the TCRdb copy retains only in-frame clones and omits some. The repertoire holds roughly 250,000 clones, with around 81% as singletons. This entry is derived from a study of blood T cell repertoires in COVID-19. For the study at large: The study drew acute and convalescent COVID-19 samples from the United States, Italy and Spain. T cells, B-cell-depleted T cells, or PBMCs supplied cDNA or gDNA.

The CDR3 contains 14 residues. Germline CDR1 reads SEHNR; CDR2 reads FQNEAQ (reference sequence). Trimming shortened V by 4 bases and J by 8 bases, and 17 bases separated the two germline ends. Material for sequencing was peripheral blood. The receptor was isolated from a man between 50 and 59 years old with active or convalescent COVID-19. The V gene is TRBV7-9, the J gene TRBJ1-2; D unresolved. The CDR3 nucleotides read TGTGCCAGCAGCTCCACCCGCGGGAATCTCGGCTACACCTTC. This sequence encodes CASSSTRGNLGYTF.